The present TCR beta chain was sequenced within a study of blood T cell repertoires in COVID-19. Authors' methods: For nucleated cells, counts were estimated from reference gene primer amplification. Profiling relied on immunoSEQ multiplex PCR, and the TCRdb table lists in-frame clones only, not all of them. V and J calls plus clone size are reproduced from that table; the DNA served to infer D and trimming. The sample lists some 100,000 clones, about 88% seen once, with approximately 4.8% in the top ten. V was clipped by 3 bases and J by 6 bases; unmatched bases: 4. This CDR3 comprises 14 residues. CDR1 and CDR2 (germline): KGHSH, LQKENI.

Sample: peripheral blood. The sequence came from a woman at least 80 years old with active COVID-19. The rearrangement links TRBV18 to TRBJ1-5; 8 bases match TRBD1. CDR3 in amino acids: CASSPDRVGQPQHF. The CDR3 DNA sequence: TGTGCCAGCTCACCGGACAGGGTCGGTCAGCCCCAGCATTTT.